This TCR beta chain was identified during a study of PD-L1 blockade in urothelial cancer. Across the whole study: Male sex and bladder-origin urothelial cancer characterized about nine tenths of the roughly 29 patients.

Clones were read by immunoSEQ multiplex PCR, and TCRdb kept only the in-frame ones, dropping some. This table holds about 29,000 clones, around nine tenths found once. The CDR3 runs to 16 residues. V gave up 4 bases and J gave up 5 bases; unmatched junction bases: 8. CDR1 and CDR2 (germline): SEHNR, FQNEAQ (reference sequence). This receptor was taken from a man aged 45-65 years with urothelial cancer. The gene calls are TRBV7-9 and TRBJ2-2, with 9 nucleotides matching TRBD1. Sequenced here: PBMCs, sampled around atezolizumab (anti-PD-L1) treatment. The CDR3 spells CASSSGGQGRTGELFF. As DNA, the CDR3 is TGTGCCAGCAGCTCAGGGGGACAGGGCAGGACCGGGGAGCTGTTTTTT.